Each of the 32 T cell receptor beta chains below was sequenced from the same sample in a study of T cell changes during pregnancy in multiple sclerosis. Clones were sequenced by immunoSEQ multiplex PCR, and TCRdb holds only the in-frame ones, with some missing. The sample includes 40,000 to 45,000 clones, around 89% of them seen just once. Here the sequenced sample was CD4+ T cells from peripheral blood mononuclear cells, taken in the first trimester of pregnancy. The receptor set was obtained from a female donor with multiple sclerosis, enrolled in a pregnancy study.

V and J are TRBV15 and TRBJ1-5; possibly TRBD1 for D (5 bases). CDR1 is LNHNV and CDR2 is YYDKDF in the germline V gene (reference sequence). The CDR3 sequence is 15 residues long. Trimming cost V 0 bases and J 7 bases, with 13 bases left between them. The CDR3 is CATSRDQGFGQPQHF. The CDR3 coding sequence is TGTGCCACCAGCAGAGATCAGGGCTTCGGGCAGCCCCAGCATTTT.

The genes are TRBV5-8 and TRBJ1-5; D possibly corresponds to TRBD1 (5 bases). CDR3 length: 13 residues. The germline V gene has CDR1 SGHTS and CDR2 YDEGEE. The ends were cut back, 0 bases at V and 12 bases at J, with 13 bases in the middle. DNA for the CDR3: TGTGCCAGCAGCTTGGAGATCCGTCAGGGCCAGCATTTT. This gives the protein CASSLEIRQGQHF.

The V call is TRBV28, the J call TRBJ1-5, with unresolved D. Trimming stripped 5 bases from V and 3 bases from J, with 11 bases between. The germline V gene encodes CDR1 MDHEN and CDR2 SYDVKM. This CDR3 spans 14 amino acids. The CDR3 loop is CASSPWRNNQPQHF. CDR3 nucleotides: TGTGCCAGCAGTCCTTGGAGGAACAATCAGCCCCAGCATTTT.

The rearrangement links TRBV10-3 to TRBJ1-5; D is uncertain. CDR1 is ENHRY, CDR2 SYGVKD, per germline. Trimming removed 2 bases at V and 4 bases at J, with 6 bases between. CDR3 size: 13 residues. As DNA, the CDR3 is TGTGCCATCAGTGAGACAATAAATCAGCCCCAGCATTTT. Translating gives CAISETINQPQHF.

This chain connects TRBV2 to TRBJ2-7; weak D call: TRBD2 (5 bases). The CDR3 has 12 residues. Trimming took off 6 bases at V and 6 bases at J, with 12 bases between the two ends. CDR1 is SNHLY and CDR2 is FYNNEI in the germline V gene. CDR3: CASRPTIGEQYF. CDR3 in DNA: TGTGCCAGCAGACCGACTATCGGCGAGCAGTACTTC. The whole variable domain, remainder taken from reference TRBV2 and TRBJ2-7, is EPEVTQTPSHQVTQMGQEVILRCVPISNHLYFYWYRQILGQKVEFLVSFYNNEISEKSEIFDDQFSVERPDGSNFTLKIRSTKLEDSAMYFCASRPTIGEQYFGPGTRLTVT.

The genes are TRBV5-1 and TRBJ1-1; D is perhaps TRBD1 (6 bases). The ends were cut back, 2 bases at V and 3 bases at J, with 20 bases in the middle. The CDR3 is 17 residues long. CDR1 and CDR2 from the germline V gene are SGHRS and YFSETQ. CDR3 amino acids: CASSFAFGGASYTEAFF. CDR3 bases: TGCGCCAGCAGCTTCGCCTTCGGGGGGGCGAGTTACACTGAAGCTTTCTTT.

The chain is built from TRBV7-2 and TRBJ2-7, with D possibly TRBD2 on 6 matching bases. This CDR3 spans 14 amino acids. V was pared by 4 bases and J by 3 bases, with 13 bases between. Germline CDR1 reads SGHTA; CDR2 reads FQGNSA. The CDR3: CASSSSGTFYEQYF. In DNA form, the CDR3 reads TGTGCCAGCAGCTCCTCGGGGACTTTCTACGAGCAGTACTTC.

The CDR3 sequence: CASDRGGYTF. DNA of the CDR3: TGTGCCAGCGACAGGGGCGGCTACACCTTC. The chain is built from TRBV2 and TRBJ1-2; 8 bases line up with TRBD1. CDR3 size: 10 residues. Looked up from germline, CDR1 is SNHLY and CDR2 is FYNNEI. V was clipped by 8 bases and J by 8 bases; unmatched bases: 1.

This chain uses TRBV7-2 with TRBJ2-7; 9 bases are shared with TRBD2. The CDR3 covers 15 residues. V gave up 2 bases and J gave up 4 bases; unmatched junction bases: 6. Germline values: CDR1 SGHTA, CDR2 FQGNSA. The CDR3 sequence is CASSLSLAGKYEQYF. The DNA for the CDR3 is TGTGCCAGCAGCTTAAGTCTAGCGGGAAAGTACGAGCAGTACTTC.

The chain combines TRBV11-3 with TRBJ2-1, with 15 bases identical to TRBD2. The CDR3 covers 17 residues. The germline gives CDR1 SGHNT, CDR2 YENEEA. V was clipped by 5 bases and J by 2 bases; unmatched bases: 4. The CDR3 bases are TGTGCCAGCAGCCGTGGGACTAGCGGGAGGACCTACAATGAGCAGTTCTTC. As protein: CASSRGTSGRTYNEQFF. Complete variable domain (other parts from reference TRBV11-3 and TRBJ2-1): EAGVVQSPRYKIIEKKQPVAFWCNPISGHNTLYWYLQNLGQGPELLIRYENEEAVDDSQLPKDRFSAERLKGVDSTLKIQPAELGDSAVYLCASSRGTSGRTYNEQFFGPGTRLTVL.

The V and J genes are TRBV29-1 and TRBJ2-4; D is possibly TRBD1 (5 bases). V was clipped by 7 bases and J by 0 bases, with 13 bases between them. Germline CDR1 is SQVTM and CDR2 is ANQGSEA. This CDR3 is 14 amino acids long. The CDR3 sequence: CSARVNLAKNIQYF. Written as DNA, the CDR3 is TGCAGCGCCAGGGTGAACTTAGCCAAAAACATTCAGTACTTC.

In this sample, this clone turned up a few times. The chain employs TRBV6-4 and TRBJ2-1; 10 bases match TRBD2. The germline V gene has CDR1 MRHNA and CDR2 SNTAGT. The CDR3 loop spans 15 amino acids. The trim removed 3 bases at V and 2 bases at J, leaving 1 base unmatched. CDR3 DNA: TGTGCCAGCAGTGATAGCGGGGGGACCTACAATGAGCAGTTCTTC. As protein: CASSDSGGTYNEQFF.

J is TRBJ1-5 and V is TRBV7-8; perhaps TRBD1 as D (5 bases). This CDR3 region has 16 residues. Germline-derived CDR1 and CDR2 are SGHVS and FQNEAQ. V shed 5 bases and J shed 3 bases, with 17 bases lying between them. The CDR3 coding sequence is TGTGCCAGCAGCCCCGGGGGGTTGCGGGACAATCAGCCCCAGCATTTT. Translating gives CASSPGGLRDNQPQHF. Combining the CDR3 with reference TRBV7-8 and TRBJ1-5 gives the whole variable domain GAGVSQSPRYKVAKRGQDVALRCDPISGHVSLFWYQQALGQGPEFLTYFQNEAQLDKSGLPSDRFFAERPEGSVSTLKIQRTQQEDSAVYLCASSPGGLRDNQPQHFGDGTRLSIL.

V is TRBV14 and J is TRBJ2-2, with D perhaps matching TRBD2 (7 bases). CDR1 and CDR2 (germline): SGHDN, FVKESK. This CDR3 contains 16 residues. Trimming shortened V by 1 base and J by 1 base, and 10 bases separated the two germline ends. CDR3 coding DNA: TGTGCCAGCAGCCAAGTCGGGGGGCGGAACACCGGGGAGCTGTTTTTT. This codes for CASSQVGGRNTGELFF.

The chain carries TRBV7-2 and TRBJ2-7; possible D gene TRBD2, 6 bases. The length of the CDR3 is 15 residues. Looked up from germline, CDR1 is SGHTA and CDR2 is FQGNSA. V was clipped by 5 bases and J by 2 bases, with 16 bases between them. CDR3: CASSTSSGPAYEQYF. The DNA of the CDR3 is TGTGCCAGCAGCACCTCGAGCGGGCCCGCCTACGAGCAGTACTTC.

This clone rates as medium-sized. V gene TRBV21-1 combines with J gene TRBJ2-2; the table's D call TRBD2 went unverified against the DNA. TRBV21-1 is designated a pseudogene. This CDR3 region has 15 residues. The CDR3: CASSKEGGRTGELFF. As DNA, the CDR3 is TGTGCCAGCAGCAAAGAGGGAGGGAGGACCGGGGAGCTGTTTTTT.

The chain recombines TRBV18 with TRBJ1-1, with D possibly being TRBD1 (6 bases). V lost 6 bases to trimming and J lost 4 bases, with 15 bases between them. CDR3 length: 14 residues. Germline assignment: CDR1 KGHSH and CDR2 LQKENI. CDR3 loop: CASSIGGASTEAFF. The CDR3 nucleotides read TGTGCCAGCTCCATCGGGGGGGCGAGCACTGAAGCTTTCTTT. The variable domain in full, completed from reference TRBV18 and TRBJ1-1, reads NAGVMQNPRHLVRRRGQEARLRCSPMKGHSHVYWYRQLPEEGLKFMVYLQKENIIDESGMPKERFSAEFPKEGPSILRIQQVVRGDSAAYFCASSIGGASTEAFFGQGTRLTVV.

This clone was seen a single time. The chain couples TRBV9 to TRBJ2-1; 7 bases line up with TRBD1. Germline V lookup: CDR1 SGDLS, CDR2 YYNGEE. V lost 2 bases, J lost 4 bases, and 9 bases stayed unmatched. The CDR3 totals 16 residues. CDR3: CASSVQTGRSYNEQFF. As DNA, the CDR3 is TGTGCCAGCAGCGTTCAGACAGGGCGCTCTTACAATGAGCAGTTCTTC.

The chain recombines TRBV11-1 with TRBJ2-7; 10 bases line up with TRBD2. The CDR3 is 14 residues long. The germline gives CDR1 SGHAT, CDR2 FQDESV (reference sequence). V lost 5 bases to trimming and J lost 2 bases; unmatched junction nucleotides: 3. The CDR3 here is CASSATSGAYEQYF. For the CDR3, the DNA is TGTGCCAGCAGCGCAACTAGCGGGGCCTACGAGCAGTACTTC.

CDR3 nucleotides: TGTGCCAGCAGTTCCCCTATATCAGACGGGTACAATGAGCAGTTCTTC. Residues: CASSSPISDGYNEQFF. The chain joins TRBV6-5 to TRBJ2-1; D unresolved. Trimming pared 4 bases from V and 4 bases from J, leaving 17 bases between. The germline gives CDR1 MNHEY, CDR2 SVGAGI. The CDR3 spans 16 residues.

The V gene is TRBV5-1, the J gene TRBJ2-3; a weak D match, TRBD1 (7 bases). Trimming left V 7 bases short and J 4 bases short, with 19 bases between. CDR1 is SGHRS and CDR2 is YFSETQ in the germline V gene. The CDR3 has 15 amino acids. The CDR3 reads CASGPFQGGADTQYF. CDR3 nucleotide sequence: TGCGCCAGCGGTCCCTTTCAGGGGGGCGCAGATACGCAGTATTTT.

The chain recombines TRBV11-2 with TRBJ2-7; TRBD2 matches at 9 bases. The trim removed 3 bases at V and 2 bases at J, leaving 5 bases unmatched. In germline, CDR1 is SGHAT, CDR2 FQNNGV. This CDR3 spans 15 amino acids. As DNA, the CDR3 is TGTGCCAGCAGCTTTAGACTAGCGGATACCTACGAGCAGTACTTC. It specifies CASSFRLADTYEQYF.

The J gene is TRBJ1-5, the V gene TRBV4-3; TRBD1 might be the D (5 bases). CDR1 is LGHNA, CDR2 YSLEER, per germline. Trimming stripped 4 bases from V and 6 bases from J, with 16 bases between. The CDR3 is 15 residues long. The CDR3 here is CASSPRRGSAQPQHF. The CDR3 bases are TGCGCCAGCAGCCCAAGAAGGGGATCAGCTCAGCCCCAGCATTTT.

The rearrangement uses TRBV15 and TRBJ1-1; no clear D gene. The CDR3 covers 17 residues. Per germline, CDR1 LNHNV and CDR2 YYDKDF (reference sequence). Trimming left V 2 bases short and J 1 base short, with 17 bases between. The CDR3 bases are TGTGCCACCAGCAGAACCCGACGGGGTTGGGGGAACACTGAAGCTTTCTTT. This gives the protein CATSRTRRGWGNTEAFF. Together with reference TRBV15 and TRBJ1-1, the CDR3 gives the full variable domain: DAMVIQNPRYQVTQFGKPVTLSCSQTLNHNVMYWYQQKSSQAPKLLFHYYDKDFNNEADTPDNFQSRRPNTSFCFLDIRSPGLGDTAMYLCATSRTRRGWGNTEAFFGQGTRLTVV.

The sample holds a few counts of this clone. The CDR3 DNA follows: TGTGCCAGTAGTATAACCGGGACTAGTTTGAATGAGCAGTTCTTC. The encoded protein is CASSITGTSLNEQFF. This chain uses TRBV19 with TRBJ2-1; TRBD2 aligns across 8 bases. The germline V gene encodes CDR1 LNHDA and CDR2 SQIVND (reference sequence). This CDR3 spans 15 amino acids. Unmatched junction bases numbered 7, after V lost 2 bases and J lost 7 bases. The full variable domain, in which reference TRBV19 and TRBJ2-1 provide the parts outside the CDR3, is DGGITQSPKYLFRKEGQNVTLSCEQNLNHDAMYWYRQDPGQGLRLIYYSQIVNDFQKGDIAEGYSVSREKKESFPLTVTSAQKNPTAFYLCASSITGTSLNEQFFGPGTRLTVL.

This rearrangement joins TRBV19 to TRBJ2-2; D might be TRBD1 (5 bases). Looked up from germline, CDR1 is LNHDA and CDR2 is SQIVND (reference sequence). The CDR3 loop spans 15 amino acids. The germline V and J ends were trimmed by 3 bases and 6 bases, with 14 bases remaining between them. CDR3 residues: CASSIRQGDPGELFF. As DNA, the CDR3 is TGTGCCAGTAGTATCAGGCAGGGTGATCCCGGGGAGCTGTTTTTT.

This clone has just one count. This chain uses TRBV4-3 with TRBJ2-7; 9 bases agree with TRBD2. The CDR3 is 16 residues long. Germline trimming cut 6 bases from V and 5 bases from J; bases unmatched to any gene: 14. Germline-derived CDR1 and CDR2 are LGHNA and YSLEER. CDR3: CASSLIGTSFLHEQYF. The CDR3 nucleotides read TGCGCCAGCAGTCTGATCGGGACTAGCTTCCTCCACGAGCAGTACTTC.

CDR3: CASSLDGTGNSGANVLTF. Here the CDR3 DNA reads TGCGCCAGCAGCTTGGACGGGACAGGAAACTCTGGGGCCAACGTCCTGACTTTC. The chain employs TRBV5-1 and TRBJ2-6; the match to TRBD1 covers 8 bases. The germline gives CDR1 SGHRS, CDR2 YFSETQ. With V trimmed by 0 bases and J by 0 bases, 5 bases remained unmatched. This CDR3 is 18 amino acids long.

This rearrangement joins TRBV11-2 to TRBJ2-2; possibly TRBD2 for D (5 bases). Germline V lookup: CDR1 SGHAT, CDR2 FQNNGV. The CDR3 loop spans 16 amino acids. Trimming took off 5 bases at V and 0 bases at J, with 13 bases between the two ends. DNA for the CDR3: TGTGCCAGCAGCGAGGGTCCGGGCGCGAACACCGGGGAGCTGTTTTTT. It is translated as CASSEGPGANTGELFF.

The gene calls are TRBV4-2 and TRBJ2-2; 13 bases line up with TRBD2. J lost 6 bases, V lost 0 bases, and 13 bases had no gene match. The length of the CDR3 is 20 residues. Germline CDR1 is LGHNA and CDR2 is YNFKEQ. CDR3 loop: CASSQDPAERTSGSPGELFF. CDR3 nucleotide sequence: TGTGCCAGCAGCCAAGATCCCGCAGAAAGGACTAGCGGGAGCCCCGGGGAGCTGTTTTTT.

The gene calls are TRBV5-4 and TRBJ2-7; possible D gene TRBD2, 5 bases. V dropped 0 bases and J dropped 6 bases, with 19 bases sitting between them. Germline CDR1 is SGHNT and CDR2 is YYREEE (reference sequence). The CDR3 extends over 16 amino acids. In DNA form, the CDR3 reads TGTGCCAGCAGCTTGGGGTCTTCGCCGAGGGTGAGCGAGCAGTACTTC. Translated: CASSLGSSPRVSEQYF.

In this sample, this clone turned up a few times. The J gene is TRBJ2-3, the V gene TRBV5-1; no reliable D call. With 2 bases removed from V and 2 bases from J, the gap between germline ends came to 12 bases. The CDR3 has 15 residues. Germline V gene data show CDR1 as SGHRS and CDR2 as YFSETQ. Here the CDR3 reads CASSLRPEDTDTQYF. In DNA, the CDR3 is TGCGCCAGCAGCTTAAGACCAGAGGACACAGATACGCAGTATTTT. Based on the CDR3 plus reference TRBV5-1 and TRBJ2-3, the full variable domain is KAGVTQTPRYLIKTRGQQVTLSCSPISGHRSVSWYQQTPGQGLQFLFEYFSETQRNKGNFPGRFSGRQFSNSRSEMNVSTLELGDSALYLCASSLRPEDTDTQYFGPGTRLTVL.